These 7 T cell receptor beta chains were all obtained from the same sample, sequenced in a study of OX40 agonist ivuxolimab in advanced cancers. Sequencing was performed with immunoSEQ multiplex PCR; in TCRdb, only in-frame clones are kept and a portion is missing. The top ten hold about 35% of the sample, which has roughly 43,000 clones, about 90% seen once. Source: CD4+ or CD8+ T cells sorted from blood, taken in a trial of the OX40 agonist ivuxolimab. Source of these receptors: an adult with an advanced solid tumor such as melanoma, head and neck, liver or kidney cancer.

The chain joins TRBV10-3 to TRBJ2-5; D may be TRBD2 (6 bases). V lost 6 bases and J 5 bases, leaving 16 bases between the germline ends. Germline CDR1 reads ENHRY; CDR2 reads SYGVKD. The CDR3 spans 14 residues. The CDR3 nucleotides read TGTGCCATCAGGGGACCCCGGGCGGGGGAGACCCAGTACTTC. As protein: CAIRGPRAGETQYF.

The chain combines TRBV5-1 with TRBJ2-1; TRBD1 matches at 11 bases. The CDR3 is 17 residues long. From germline, CDR1 is SGHRS and CDR2 YFSETQ. V was pared by 5 bases and J by 7 bases, with 14 bases of the junction left unmatched. The CDR3 sequence is CASSAGTGGPHGNEQFF. The CDR3 nucleotides are TGCGCCAGCAGTGCCGGGACAGGGGGACCACACGGGAATGAGCAGTTCTTC.

The V gene is TRBV14, the J gene TRBJ1-6, with D tentatively TRBD1 (5 bases). Germline loops: CDR1 SGHDN, CDR2 FVKESK. This CDR3 comprises 16 residues. Between the trimmed V and J ends, which lost 4 bases and 0 bases, there was a span of 10 bases. The CDR3 is CASSLEGSSYNSPLHF. CDR3 DNA sequence: TGTGCCAGCAGCCTCGAGGGGAGCTCCTATAATTCACCCCTCCACTTT.

V is TRBV7-3 and J is TRBJ1-2, with D hard to call. Per the germline V gene, CDR1 is SGHTA and CDR2 is FQGTGA. Trimming cost V 6 bases and J 4 bases, with 12 bases left between them. The CDR3 is 13 amino acids. The CDR3 reads CASSDLSSYGYTF. In DNA, the CDR3 is TGTGCCAGCAGTGATCTAAGCAGCTATGGCTACACCTTC.

The rearrangement links TRBV11-2 to TRBJ2-7; a weak D match, TRBD1 (5 bases). With 1 base removed from V and 5 bases from J, the gap between germline ends came to 12 bases. CDR1 and CDR2 from the germline V gene are SGHAT and FQNNGV. This CDR3 contains 14 residues. This CDR3 reads CASSLGVGADEQYF. CDR3 DNA sequence: TGTGCCAGCAGCTTAGGAGTAGGGGCGGACGAGCAGTACTTC.

The chain joins TRBV9 to TRBJ2-3; tentatively, D is TRBD2 (6 bases). The ends were cut back, 4 bases at V and 1 base at J, with 16 bases in the middle. This CDR3 contains 16 residues. From germline, CDR1 is SGDLS and CDR2 YYNGEE. The CDR3 loop reads CASSPRLVRGTDTQYF. In nucleotides, the CDR3 is TGTGCCAGCAGCCCCCGACTAGTAAGGGGCACAGATACGCAGTATTTT.

The V and J genes are TRBV5-1 and TRBJ2-2; weak D call: TRBD1 (6 bases). V dropped 0 bases and J dropped 6 bases, with 15 bases sitting between them. The germline V gene has CDR1 SGHRS and CDR2 YFSETQ. CDR3 size: 16 residues. Here the CDR3 reads CASSLAGTTSPGELFF. The CDR3, as DNA: TGCGCCAGCAGCTTGGCCGGGACAACGAGTCCCGGGGAGCTGTTTTTT.